This T cell receptor beta chain was sequenced in a study of cytomegalovirus exposure and HLA in healthy donors. The study, taken as a whole, reports: The majority of TCR sequences were rare, yet some public TCRs appeared in many donors. From TCR beta sequences, most subjects' HLA-A and HLA-B alleles were reportedly predicted accurately.

The length of the CDR3 is 16 residues. J was trimmed by 8 bases and V by 1 base; bases with no gene match: 8. CDR1 and CDR2 (germline): LGHNA, YSLEER. PCR primers comprised 60 Vbeta and 13 Jbeta primers. Profiled with immunoSEQ multiplex PCR; TCRdb holds only in-frame clones, not every one. This sample has tens of thousands of clones; around 63% occur once, and the top ten carry under 2.5%. A note on this clone: Its antigen is undetermined.

The clonotype was recovered from a woman in her twenties or thirties in good health and CMV-seronegative. Source material: PBMCs. The chain has TRBV4-3 and TRBJ1-4, with TRBD1 identical over 9 bases. CDR3 nucleotide sequence: TGCGCCAGCAGCCAAGTCGGGACAGGGTTCGAAGAAAAACTGTTTTTT. Its translation is CASSQVGTGFEEKLFF.